Below, 30 T cell receptor beta chains from the same sample are listed, as sequenced in a study of CD8+CD57+ T cells in acquired aplastic anemia. The patients chosen for sequencing had shown expansion of CD8+CD57+ cells (detected by flow cytometry). Genomic DNA served as template for TCR beta VDJ and CDR3 profiling. TCRdb called the reads again in MiXCR, with one record for every CDR3 protein. The sample has about 200,000 distinct CDR3 sequences, 65% seen once; the top ten hold roughly 53%. Sample: sorted CD4+, CD8+, or CD8+CD57+ T cells (not recorded which) from PBMCs. The origin of the receptors is a human donor with aplastic anemia.

The rearrangement uses TRBV29-1 and TRBJ2-5, with D possibly being TRBD1 (6 bases). The V end lost 2 bases, the J end lost 4 bases, and 11 bases lay between the germline ends. Germline CDR1 and CDR2: SQVTM and ANQGSEA. The CDR3 has 13 amino acids. CDR3 amino acids: CSVEKGVGETQYF. The CDR3 nucleotides are TGCAGCGTTGAAAAGGGGGTGGGAGAGACCCAGTACTTC.

This clonotype was picked up many times. CDR3: CASSLGLAGKQFF. CDR3 nucleotide sequence: TGTGCCAGCAGTCTGGGACTAGCGGGGAAGCAGTTCTTC. The V gene is TRBV6-6, the J gene TRBJ2-1; 13 bases fit TRBD2. J gave up 11 bases and V 5 bases, and 3 bases lay outside the gene matches. This CDR3 is built from 13 residues. Germline lookup yields CDR1 MNHNY and CDR2 SVGAGI (reference sequence).

This chain links TRBV20-1 with TRBJ2-3; 10 nucleotides match TRBD2. V lost 6 bases and J lost 7; bases outside the gene matches: 7. Germline-derived CDR1 and CDR2 are DFQATT and SNEGSKA (reference sequence). This CDR3 region has 13 residues. The DNA of the CDR3 is TGCAGTGCCGCAAGGACTAGCGGAAATACGCAGTATTTT. Translated: CSAARTSGNTQYF.

This chain uses TRBV20-1 with TRBJ1-2; a weak D match, TRBD1 (6 bases). Germline assignment: CDR1 DFQATT and CDR2 SNEGSKA (reference sequence). CDR3 size: 13 residues. Trimming took off 3 bases at V and 4 bases at J, with 12 bases between the two ends. The CDR3 sequence: CSASRGDIYGYTF. CDR3 in DNA: TGCAGTGCTAGTCGCGGGGACATCTATGGCTACACCTTC.

The chain uses TRBV20-1 and TRBJ1-2; 8 bases are a match to TRBD1. Trimming removed 3 bases from V and 4 bases from J; junction bases left unmatched: 7. The CDR3 is made up of 14 amino acids. Germline-derived CDR1 and CDR2 are DFQATT and SNEGSKA (reference sequence). CDR3 sequence (DNA): TGCAGTGCTAGGGACAGGGCGGAGGTCTATGGCTACACCTTC. This gives the protein CSARDRAEVYGYTF.

This chain uses TRBV25-1 with TRBJ1-6; D unclear. The CDR3 is 14 residues long. Germline CDR1 MGHDK, CDR2 SYGVNS. Trimming cost V 6 bases and J 0 bases, with 6 bases left between them. The CDR3 spells CASSDSSYNSPLHF. DNA of the CDR3: TGTGCCAGCAGCGATAGCTCCTATAATTCACCCCTCCACTTT.

V gene TRBV29-1 combines with J gene TRBJ1-1, with D unclear. The CDR3 extends over 11 amino acids. Trimming stripped 4 bases from V and 1 base from J, with 4 bases between. Germline lookup yields CDR1 SQVTM and CDR2 ANQGSEA. CDR3 sequence: CSVGQNTEAFF. Written as DNA, the CDR3 is TGCAGCGTTGGACAGAACACTGAAGCTTTCTTT.

The chain carries TRBV20-1 and TRBJ2-3; TRBD2 is a possible D gene (6 bases). Germline V gives CDR1 DFQATT, CDR2 SNEGSKA (reference sequence). The length of the CDR3 is 14 residues. DNA of the CDR3: TGCAGGGCCTTAGCGGATTTTAGCACAGATACGCAGTATTTT. Translated: CRALADFSTDTQYF.

This chain uses TRBV19 with TRBJ2-1, with D possibly being TRBD1 (6 bases). The germline CDR1 and CDR2 sequences are LNHDA and SQIVND (reference sequence). The CDR3 loop spans 12 amino acids. Trimming pared 6 bases from V and 11 bases from J, leaving 14 bases between. The CDR3 protein is CASSPPGEKQFF. The CDR3 region has the DNA TGTGCCAGTAGCCCACCAGGGGAAAAGCAGTTCTTC.

The chain joins TRBV10-3 to TRBJ1-2; no firm D call. V gave up 4 bases and J gave up 2 bases, with 11 bases separating them. The CDR3 covers 14 residues. The germline gives CDR1 ENHRY, CDR2 SYGVKD. The CDR3 loop is CAISALGRNYGYTF. DNA for the CDR3: TGTGCCATCAGTGCCCTCGGCAGAAACTATGGCTACACCTTC.

Turning to this clonotype: A read error may account for a junction end that differs from germline. The rearrangement joins TRBV7-9 to TRBJ1-2; the match to TRBD1 covers 10 bases. This CDR3 has 13 amino acids. The germline V gene has CDR1 SEHNR and CDR2 FQNEAQ (reference sequence). The CDR3 region is CASSVPGTGVPSF. As DNA, the CDR3 is TGTGCCAGCAGTGTTCCCGGGACAGGGGTCCCCTCCTTC.

The chain recombines TRBV2 with TRBJ2-3; D remains ambiguous. The CDR3 is made up of 12 amino acids. Germline V CDR1 and CDR2: SNHLY, FYNNEI. V lost 11 bases to trimming and J lost 4 bases, with 13 bases between them. CDR3 loop: CASKRLADTQYF. The CDR3 DNA sequence: TGTGCCTCCAAGCGTCTCGCAGATACGCAGTATTTT.

J is TRBJ2-7 and V is TRBV19; a possible D gene is TRBD1 (6 bases). This CDR3 is built from 13 residues. With 1 base removed from V and 5 bases from J, the gap between germline ends came to 9 bases. Germline V gene lookup returns CDR1 LNHDA and CDR2 SQIVND (reference sequence). This CDR3 reads CASSIVSGDEQYF. CDR3 DNA: TGTGCCAGTAGTATAGTGTCAGGGGACGAGCAGTACTTC.

The chain recombines TRBV6-2 or TRBV6-3 with TRBJ1-4; D not resolved. V lost 2 bases to trimming and J lost 0 bases, with 7 bases between them. The CDR3 totals 15 residues. Germline CDR1 is MNHEY and CDR2 is SVGEGT. DNA of the CDR3: TGTGCCAGCAGTTACCCGGAGGCAACTAATGAAAAACTGTTTTTT. Its translation: CASSYPEATNEKLFF.

V usage is TRBV7-2 and J usage is TRBJ1-5, with D possibly matching TRBD1 (6 bases). The CDR3 has 13 amino acids. Germline V gene lookup returns CDR1 SGHTA and CDR2 FQGNSA. V was shortened by 5 bases and J by 9 bases, with 14 bases between the two germline ends. As DNA, the CDR3 is TGTGCCAGCAGCACCGAGGGGGGACGGCCCCAGCATTTT. Translating gives CASSTEGGRPQHF.

This clonotype was seen once. V gene TRBV7-2 combines with J gene TRBJ2-7, with D perhaps given as TRBD1 or TRBD2 (7 bases each). This CDR3 has 17 residues. V was clipped by 0 bases and J by 6 bases, with 21 bases between them. Germline CDR1 and CDR2: SGHTA and FQGNSA. The CDR3: CASSLAGPGRGPIEQYF. CDR3 bases: TGTGCCAGCAGCTTAGCGGGGCCTGGGAGGGGGCCGATCGAGCAGTACTTC.

J is TRBJ2-7 and V is TRBV7-9; TRBD2 agrees at 12 bases. The ends lost 4 bases at V and 2 bases at J; junction bases unmatched: 6. The CDR3 is made up of 16 amino acids. CDR1 and CDR2 from the germline V gene are SEHNR and FQNEAQ (reference sequence). CDR3 protein: CASSSSTSGRTYEQYF. CDR3 nucleotide sequence: TGTGCCAGCAGCTCTAGCACTAGCGGGAGGACCTACGAGCAGTACTTC.

The DNA of the CDR3 is TGTGCCAGCAGCGTCGCTAGCGGGAGCATGCTCTCCGAGCAGTACTTC. Translated: CASSVASGSMLSEQYF. The gene calls are TRBV12-3 or TRBV12-4 and TRBJ2-7; the match to TRBD2 covers 10 bases. Germline trimming cut 6 bases from V and 6 bases from J; bases unmatched to any gene: 14. CDR3 length equals 16 residues.

The V call is TRBV10-1, the J call TRBJ1-1; a weak D match, TRBD1 (5 bases). The ends were cut back, 2 bases at V and 1 base at J, with 11 bases in the middle. The length of the CDR3 is 15 residues. The germline V gene encodes CDR1 WNHNN and CDR2 SYGVQD (reference sequence). This CDR3 reads CASSEAGRWNTEAFF. The DNA for the CDR3 is TGCGCCAGCAGTGAGGCAGGGCGTTGGAACACTGAAGCTTTCTTT.

The chain is built from TRBV24-1 and TRBJ1-5; D remains ambiguous. This CDR3 spans 14 amino acids. V lost 4 bases to trimming and J lost 1 base, with 7 bases between them. Per the germline V gene, CDR1 is KGHDR and CDR2 is SFDVKD. The CDR3 is CATSERRSNQPQHF. The CDR3 DNA sequence: TGTGCCACCAGTGAGAGAAGAAGCAATCAGCCCCAGCATTTT.

This chain links TRBV2 with TRBJ1-1; 7 positions agree with TRBD1. Germline assignment: CDR1 SNHLY and CDR2 FYNNEI. The junction had 6 bases not matched to a gene; V was cut back by 6 bases and J by 8 bases. The CDR3 extends over 12 amino acids. DNA for the CDR3: TGTGCCAGCAGAGATGGGGGACAGGAAGCTTTCTTT. Amino acid sequence: CASRDGGQEAFF.

Many counts were recorded for this clonotype. The chain recombines TRBV12-3 or TRBV12-4 with TRBJ2-7; no clear D gene. The CDR3 sequence is 14 residues long. V dropped 3 bases and J dropped 0 bases, with 9 bases sitting between them. The CDR3 nucleotides read TGTGCCAGCAGTTTCACCGAGAACTCCTACGAGCAGTACTTC. As protein: CASSFTENSYEQYF.

The gene calls are TRBV7-9 and TRBJ2-7, with a weak D call TRBD1 (6 bases). In germline, CDR1 is SEHNR, CDR2 FQNEAQ (reference sequence). CDR3 length: 15 residues. V was trimmed by 2 bases and J by 5 bases, leaving 16 bases between them. The CDR3 DNA follows: TGTGCCAGCAGCTTAAGGTTGGGGGCAGTCGACGAGCAGTACTTC. Its translation is CASSLRLGAVDEQYF.

The chain has TRBV5-1 and TRBJ2-1; 9 positions agree with TRBD1. V trimming: 4 bases; J trimming: 15 bases; junction bases outside the gene matches: 11. This CDR3 spans 13 amino acids. CDR1 SGHRS and CDR2 YFSETQ come from the germline V gene. Written as DNA, the CDR3 is TGCGCCAGCAGCCCGGGACAGGGTCCTCTACCGTTCTTC. It yields the protein CASSPGQGPLPFF.

This clonotype came up many times. The chain couples TRBV11-2 to TRBJ1-1; D gene uncertain. There are 13 residues in the CDR3. V lost 4 bases and J 6 bases, leaving 12 bases between the germline ends. In germline, CDR1 is SGHAT, CDR2 FQNNGV. As DNA, the CDR3 is TGTGCCAGCAGCTCTAGTGAGGGTCCTGAAGCTTTCTTT. Its translation is CASSSSEGPEAFF.

V usage is TRBV7-9 and J usage is TRBJ2-3; tentatively, D is TRBD1 (5 bases). This CDR3 comprises 13 residues. Germline CDR1 and CDR2: SEHNR and FQNEAQ (reference sequence). Deletions cut 10 bases from V and 3 bases from J, with 14 bases between. The CDR3 DNA reads as TGTGCCACAGGGATTGATGGGACAGATACGCAGTATTTT. Amino acids: CATGIDGTDTQYF.

This clonotype was counted a few times. The J gene is TRBJ2-1, the V gene TRBV24-1; TRBD2 is a possible D gene (5 bases). V gave up 4 bases and J gave up 9 bases, with 12 bases separating them. The CDR3 loop spans 13 amino acids. CDR1 KGHDR and CDR2 SFDVKD come from the germline V gene. CDR3 sequence reads: CATSDRTRREQFF. DNA of the CDR3: TGTGCCACCAGTGACCGCACTAGGCGTGAGCAGTTCTTC.

This clonotype has more than one count but fewer than ten. At one of its ends the junction is not consistent with the germline gene, which may arise from a read error. The J gene is TRBJ2-7, the V gene TRBV6-2 or TRBV6-3; D gene uncertain. The germline gives CDR1 MNHEY, CDR2 SVGEGT. The CDR3 has 13 residues. CDR3 amino acids: CASSWGSRYEQYF. The DNA for the CDR3 is TGTGCCAGTAGTTGGGGTAGTCGCTACGAGCAGTACTTC.

The chain has TRBV4-1 and TRBJ2-7; perhaps TRBD2 as D (6 bases). The CDR3 extends over 14 amino acids. Trimming left V 2 bases short and J 5 bases short, with 13 bases between. CDR1 is MGHRA and CDR2 is YSYEKL in the germline V gene. The CDR3 DNA reads TGCGCCAGCAGCCAAAACTGGAGGGGCCACGAGCAGTACTTC. It yields the protein CASSQNWRGHEQYF.

For this clonotype: One junction end does not reproduce the germline sequence, and a read error may be involved. The rearrangement uses TRBV10-3 and TRBJ1-3, with TRBD1 as a possible D gene (6 bases). The CDR3 totals 14 residues. Germline assignment: CDR1 ENHRY and CDR2 SYGVKD. The CDR3 is CPMGGGKAGNTIYF. The CDR3 nucleotides are TGTCCCATGGGGGGGGGCAAGGCTGGAAACACCATATATTTT.